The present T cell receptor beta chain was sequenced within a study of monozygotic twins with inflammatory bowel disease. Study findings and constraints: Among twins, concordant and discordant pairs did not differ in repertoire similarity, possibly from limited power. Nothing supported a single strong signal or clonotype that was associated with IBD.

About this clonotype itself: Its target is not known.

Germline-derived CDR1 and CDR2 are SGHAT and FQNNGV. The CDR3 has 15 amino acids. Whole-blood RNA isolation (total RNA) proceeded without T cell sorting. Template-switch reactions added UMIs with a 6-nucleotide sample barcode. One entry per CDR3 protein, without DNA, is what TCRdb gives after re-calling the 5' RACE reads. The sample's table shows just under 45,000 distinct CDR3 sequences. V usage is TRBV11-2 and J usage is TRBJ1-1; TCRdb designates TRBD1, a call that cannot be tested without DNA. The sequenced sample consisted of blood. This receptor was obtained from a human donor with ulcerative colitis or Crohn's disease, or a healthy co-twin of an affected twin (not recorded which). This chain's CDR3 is CASSLEGGALTEAFF.